The subject of this entry is one T cell receptor beta chain. The antigen remains undetermined. The source of the sample is a study of cytomegalovirus exposure and HLA in healthy donors. Overall study findings and caveats: Presence/absence analyses rested on an assumption that sequencing depth was roughly uniform across donors. Diagnosis of cytomegalovirus status made by the classifier reportedly showed high specificity and sensitivity. Some public TCRs appeared in many individuals, while most sequences were rare. Cytomegalovirus association was listed for about 160 TCR beta chains.

13 Jbeta primers and 60 Vbeta primers were used for the PCR. Method: immunoSEQ multiplex PCR; TCRdb's copy keeps in-frame clones and lacks some. The sample has roughly 100,000 clones, roughly three quarters seen once. V lost 3 bases, J lost 2 bases, and 15 bases lay in between. CDR3 length equals 15 residues. Germline V gene data show CDR1 as SGHNT and CDR2 as YYREEE (reference sequence). Input material: PBMCs. V usage is TRBV5-4 and J usage is TRBJ2-7; D might be TRBD1 (7 bases). The clonotype originates from a male donor in good health and CMV-seropositive. This chain's CDR3 is CASSSGGTFTYEQYF. The CDR3 region has the DNA TGTGCCAGCAGCTCAGGGGGGACTTTCACCTACGAGCAGTACTTC.